These 7 T cell receptor beta chains came from one sample sequenced in a study of blood T cell repertoires in COVID-19. Measured with immunoSEQ multiplex PCR; TCRdb has only the in-frame clones, and not every one. The sample carries about 500,000 clones, about nine tenths recorded once. The sequencing sample was made of PBMCs or T cells enriched from blood (not recorded which). Receptors were obtained from a woman in her late teens or twenties who had recovered from COVID-19.

J is TRBJ2-2 and V is TRBV11-2; a possible D gene is TRBD1 (6 bases). The CDR3 extends over 15 amino acids. Germline V gene lookup returns CDR1 SGHAT and CDR2 FQNNGV. The germline V and J ends were trimmed by 3 bases and 7 bases, with 15 bases remaining between them. The CDR3 DNA follows: TGTGCCAGCAGCTTGATTTCCGGGACAATCGGGGAGCTGTTTTTT. Amino acids: CASSLISGTIGELFF.

This chain joins TRBV30 and TRBJ2-5; 13 positions match TRBD2. Trimming took 1 base from V and 4 from J; bases not matched to a gene: 3. CDR1 and CDR2 (germline): GTSNPN, SVGIG (reference sequence). The CDR3 is 15 amino acids. CDR3 in amino acids: CAWSAGLAGRETQYF. The CDR3, as DNA: TGTGCCTGGAGTGCGGGACTAGCGGGGAGAGAGACCCAGTACTTC.

The chain uses TRBV12-3 or TRBV12-4 and TRBJ1-2, with D perhaps TRBD1 (5 bases). The CDR3 sequence is 13 residues long. V lost 3 bases to trimming and J lost 5 bases, with 10 bases between them. CDR3 region: CASSLGTDYGYTF. CDR3 nucleotides: TGTGCCAGCAGTTTGGGGACTGATTATGGCTACACCTTC.

The CDR3 nucleotides read TGTGCCAGCAGCAACAGGAAGGGCCCAGGGTTCCCTTACGAGCAGTACTTC. Amino acid sequence: CASSNRKGPGFPYEQYF. The chain combines TRBV21-1 with TRBJ2-7; TRBD1, as called in the table, went unchecked against the DNA. TRBV21-1 represents a pseudogene. CDR3 length: 17 amino acids.

This clone was detected only a few times. The rearrangement joins TRBV2 to TRBJ2-1; 15 positions match TRBD2. The CDR3 is 16 amino acids. Germline loops: CDR1 SNHLY, CDR2 FYNNEI. V dropped 6 bases and J dropped 7; count of bases not matched to a gene: 7. The CDR3 protein is CASRGLAGGVFNEQFF. The CDR3, as DNA: TGTGCCAGCAGGGGACTAGCGGGGGGTGTTTTTAATGAGCAGTTCTTC.

The DNA of the CDR3 is TGTGCCAGCAGTGCAGGCAGCTATAGCAATCAGCCCCAGCATTTT. Translated, it gives CASSAGSYSNQPQHF. The chain couples TRBV2 to TRBJ1-5; D not resolved. V was pared by 4 bases and J by 0 bases, with 10 bases between. CDR1 and CDR2 from the germline V gene are SNHLY and FYNNEI. The CDR3 has 15 residues.

The gene calls are TRBV5-1 and TRBJ1-1; D ambiguous. The CDR3 spans 13 residues. V was clipped by 9 bases and J by 1 base, with 13 bases between them. Germline V gene data show CDR1 as SGHRS and CDR2 as YFSETQ. In DNA form, the CDR3 reads TGCGCCACCGGAGAGACGGGGAACACTGAAGCTTTCTTT. Amino acids: CATGETGNTEAFF.